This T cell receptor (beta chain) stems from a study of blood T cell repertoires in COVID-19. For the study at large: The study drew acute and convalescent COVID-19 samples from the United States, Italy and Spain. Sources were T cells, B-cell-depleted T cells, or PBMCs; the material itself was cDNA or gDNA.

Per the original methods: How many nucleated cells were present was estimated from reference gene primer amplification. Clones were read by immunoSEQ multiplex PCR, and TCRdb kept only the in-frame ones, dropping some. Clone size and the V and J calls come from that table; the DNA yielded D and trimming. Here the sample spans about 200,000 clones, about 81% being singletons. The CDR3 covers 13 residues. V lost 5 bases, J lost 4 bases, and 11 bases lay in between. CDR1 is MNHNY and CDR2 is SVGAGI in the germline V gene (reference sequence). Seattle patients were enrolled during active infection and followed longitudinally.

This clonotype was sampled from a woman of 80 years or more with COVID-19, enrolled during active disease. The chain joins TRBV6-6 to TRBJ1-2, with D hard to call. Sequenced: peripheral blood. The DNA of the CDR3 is TGTGCCAGCAGTCCACAGACCAGCTATGGCTACACCTTC. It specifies CASSPQTSYGYTF.